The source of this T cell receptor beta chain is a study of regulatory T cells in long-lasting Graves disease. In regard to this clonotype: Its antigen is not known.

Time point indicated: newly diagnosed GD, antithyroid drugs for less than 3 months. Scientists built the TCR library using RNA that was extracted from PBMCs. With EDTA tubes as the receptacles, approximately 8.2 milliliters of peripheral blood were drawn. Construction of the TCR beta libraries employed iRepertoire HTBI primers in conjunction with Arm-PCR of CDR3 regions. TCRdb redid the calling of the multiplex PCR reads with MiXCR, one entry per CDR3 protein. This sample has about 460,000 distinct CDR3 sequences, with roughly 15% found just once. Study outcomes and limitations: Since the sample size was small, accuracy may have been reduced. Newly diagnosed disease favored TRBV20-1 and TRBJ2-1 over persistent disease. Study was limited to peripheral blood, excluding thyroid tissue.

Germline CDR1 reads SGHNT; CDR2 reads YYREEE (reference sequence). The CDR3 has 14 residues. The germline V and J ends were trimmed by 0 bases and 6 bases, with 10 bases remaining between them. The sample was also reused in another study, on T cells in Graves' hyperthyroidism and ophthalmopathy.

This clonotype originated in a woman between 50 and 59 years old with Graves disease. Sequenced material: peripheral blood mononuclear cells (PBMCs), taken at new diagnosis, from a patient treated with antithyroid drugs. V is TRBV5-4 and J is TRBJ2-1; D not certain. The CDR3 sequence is CASSLAAAPNEQFF. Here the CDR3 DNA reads TGTGCCAGCAGCTTGGCCGCAGCACCCAATGAGCAGTTCTTC.